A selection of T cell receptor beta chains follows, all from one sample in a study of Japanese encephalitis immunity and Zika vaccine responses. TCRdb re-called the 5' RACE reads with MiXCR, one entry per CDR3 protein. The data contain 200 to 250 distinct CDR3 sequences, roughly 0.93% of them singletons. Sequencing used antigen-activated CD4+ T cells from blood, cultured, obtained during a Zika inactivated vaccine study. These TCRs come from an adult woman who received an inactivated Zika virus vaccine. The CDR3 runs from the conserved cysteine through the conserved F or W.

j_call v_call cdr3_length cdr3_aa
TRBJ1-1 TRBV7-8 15 CASSLDSRGRGEAFF
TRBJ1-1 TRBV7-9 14 CASSLGNGGQKAFF
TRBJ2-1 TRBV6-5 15 CASRRLAGASGEQFF
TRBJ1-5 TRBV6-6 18 CASSYVTNRGLENQPQHF
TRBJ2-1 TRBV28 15 CASESETISYNEQFF
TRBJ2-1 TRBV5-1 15 CASSLTLVGENEQFF
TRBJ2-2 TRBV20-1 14 CSARLAGNTGELFF
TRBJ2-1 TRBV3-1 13 CASSQNGHPWQFF
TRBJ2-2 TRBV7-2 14 CASSYQGNTGELFF
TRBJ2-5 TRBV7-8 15 CASSLGSHIQETQYF
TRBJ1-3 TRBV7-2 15 CASSLGISSGNTIYF
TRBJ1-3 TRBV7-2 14 CASSLVSSGNTIYF
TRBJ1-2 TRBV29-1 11 CSVARGVTYTF
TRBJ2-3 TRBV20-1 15 CSAPGTSGSTDTQYF
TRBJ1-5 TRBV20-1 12 CSARTGNQPQHF
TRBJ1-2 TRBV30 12 CAKQWGDYGYTF
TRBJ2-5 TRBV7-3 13 CASSWTRYETQYF
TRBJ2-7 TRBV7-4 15 CASSLQAGGPSEQYF
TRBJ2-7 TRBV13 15 CASSLHGRVNYEQYF
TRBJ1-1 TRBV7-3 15 CASSLKPGANTEAFF
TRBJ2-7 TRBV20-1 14 CSAWPQTSGGEQYF
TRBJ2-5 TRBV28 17 CASSFPPGKRGQETQYF
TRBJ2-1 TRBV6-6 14 CASSYQQVGNEQFF
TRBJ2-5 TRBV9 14 CASSVGKQGETQYF
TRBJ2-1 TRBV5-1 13 CASSFGGYNEQFF
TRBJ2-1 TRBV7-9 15 CASSTTSGRHHEQFF
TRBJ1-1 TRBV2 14 CASSLLDLNTEAFF
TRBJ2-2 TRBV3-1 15 CASSQVNNWGGELFF
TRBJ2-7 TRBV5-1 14 CASSWVAGEYEQYF
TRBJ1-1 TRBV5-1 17 CASSLAPTGQGVTEAFF
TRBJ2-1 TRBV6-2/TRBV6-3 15 CASSYSGLTSNEQFF
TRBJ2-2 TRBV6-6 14 CASSYSKGDGELFF
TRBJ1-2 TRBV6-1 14 CASSEGVGNYGYTF
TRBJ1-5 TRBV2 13 CASSGQVNQPQHF
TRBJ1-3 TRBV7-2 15 CATRTGDSSGNTIYF
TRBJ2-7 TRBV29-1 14 CSVEGGQGYYEQYF
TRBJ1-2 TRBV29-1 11 CSVGEGYGYTF
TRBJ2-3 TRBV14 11 CASSQGYTQYF
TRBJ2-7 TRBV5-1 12 CASSPGQGSQYF
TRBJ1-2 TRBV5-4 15 CASSSTGGANYGYTF
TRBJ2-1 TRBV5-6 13 CASSLYHNNEQFF
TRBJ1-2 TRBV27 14 CASSSLNPNYGYTF
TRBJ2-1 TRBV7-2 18 CASSLHAGTGYSYNEQFF
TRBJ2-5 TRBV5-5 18 CASSLGGAGRSWGETQYF
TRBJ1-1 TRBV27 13 CASRGGGAWSAFF
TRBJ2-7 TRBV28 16 CASSSDGGHWIYEQYF
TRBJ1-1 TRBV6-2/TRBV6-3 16 CASSYSIRAGNTEAFF
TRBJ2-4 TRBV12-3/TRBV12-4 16 CASSLGRQVAKNIQYF
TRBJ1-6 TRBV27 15 CASSLRWQSNSPLHF
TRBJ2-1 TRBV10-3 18 CAIRPEGFNEAAYNEQFF
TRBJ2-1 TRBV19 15 CASSTLGRFYNEQFF
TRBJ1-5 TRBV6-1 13 CASSEERVGPQHF
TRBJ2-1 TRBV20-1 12 CSALQGNNEQFF
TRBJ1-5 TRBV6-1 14 CASSATGGGQPQHF
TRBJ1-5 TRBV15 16 CATSREGRGWNQPQHF